This T cell receptor beta chain was profiled in a study of CD8+ T cells in alopecia areata. General observations from the study: Scalp sequencing captures resident alphabeta T cells of normal skin too. With tofacitinib ongoing, many expanded lesional clones persisted in both scalp and blood.

Noted treatment: oral pan-JAK inhibitor, 5-10 mg twice daily. cDNA reverse transcribed from extracted RNA served as the sequencing template. Sequenced by immunoSEQ multiplex PCR; TCRdb stores in-frame clones only, minus some. The table includes 150,000 to 200,000 clones, 60% detected once. For this clone: Antigen: not known.

Germline CDR1 and CDR2: SGHNT and YYREEE (reference sequence). The CDR3 length is 12 residues. V was pared by 4 bases and J by 8 bases, with 7 bases between. The chain has TRBV5-4 and TRBJ1-6; D is unclear. The input for sequencing was CD4+ T cells sorted from blood, taken at week 24, from a patient treated with tofacitinib. This receptor was identified in a human donor with alopecia areata. The CDR3 nucleotides are TGTGCCAGCAGCCTCGATTATTCACCCCTCCACTTT. Amino acids: CASSLDYSPLHF.